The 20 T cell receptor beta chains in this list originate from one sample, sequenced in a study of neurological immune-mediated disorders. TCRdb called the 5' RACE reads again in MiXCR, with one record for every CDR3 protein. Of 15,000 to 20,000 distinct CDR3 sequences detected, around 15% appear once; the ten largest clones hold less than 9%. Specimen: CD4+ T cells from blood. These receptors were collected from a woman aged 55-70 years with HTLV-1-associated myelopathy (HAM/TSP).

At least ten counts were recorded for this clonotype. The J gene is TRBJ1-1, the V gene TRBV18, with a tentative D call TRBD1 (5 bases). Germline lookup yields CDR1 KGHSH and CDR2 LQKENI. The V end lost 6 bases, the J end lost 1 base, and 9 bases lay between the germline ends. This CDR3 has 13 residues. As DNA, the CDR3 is TGTGCCAGCTCCCTCGGACAGAACACTGAAGCTTTCTTT. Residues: CASSLGQNTEAFF.

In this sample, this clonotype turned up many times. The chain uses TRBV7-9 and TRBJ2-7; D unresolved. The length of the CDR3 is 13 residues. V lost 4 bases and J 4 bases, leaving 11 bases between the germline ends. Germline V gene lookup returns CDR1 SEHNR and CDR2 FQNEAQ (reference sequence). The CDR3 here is CASSSWTEYEQYF. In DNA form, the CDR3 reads TGTGCCAGCAGCTCCTGGACGGAATACGAGCAGTACTTC.

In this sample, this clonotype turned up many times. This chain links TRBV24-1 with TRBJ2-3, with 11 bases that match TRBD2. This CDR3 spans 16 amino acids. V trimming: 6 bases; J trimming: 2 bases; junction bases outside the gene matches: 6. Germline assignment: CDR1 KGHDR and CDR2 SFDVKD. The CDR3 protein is CATSSGTSGPTDTQYF. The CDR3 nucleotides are TGTGCCACCAGTTCCGGGACTAGCGGACCCACAGATACGCAGTATTTT.

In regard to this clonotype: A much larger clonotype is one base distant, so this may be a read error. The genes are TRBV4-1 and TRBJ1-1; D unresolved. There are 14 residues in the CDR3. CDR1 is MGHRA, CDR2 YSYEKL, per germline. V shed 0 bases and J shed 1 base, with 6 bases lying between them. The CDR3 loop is CASSQDAGNTEAFF. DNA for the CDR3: TGCGCCAGCAGCCAAGATGCGGGGAACACTGAAGCTTTCTTT.

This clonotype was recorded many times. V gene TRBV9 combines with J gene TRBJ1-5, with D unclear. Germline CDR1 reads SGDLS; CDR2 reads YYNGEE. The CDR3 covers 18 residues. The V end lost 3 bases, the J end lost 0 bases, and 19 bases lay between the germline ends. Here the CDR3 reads CASSGRRPSGYSNQPQHF. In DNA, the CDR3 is TGTGCCAGCAGCGGACGCCGGCCAAGCGGTTATAGCAATCAGCCCCAGCATTTT.

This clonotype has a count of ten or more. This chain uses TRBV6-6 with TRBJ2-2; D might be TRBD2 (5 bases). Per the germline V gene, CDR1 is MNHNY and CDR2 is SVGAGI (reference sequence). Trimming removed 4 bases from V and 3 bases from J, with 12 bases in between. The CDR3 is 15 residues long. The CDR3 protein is CASSSRETDTGELFF. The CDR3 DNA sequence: TGTGCCAGCAGTTCCCGGGAAACAGACACCGGGGAGCTGTTTTTT.

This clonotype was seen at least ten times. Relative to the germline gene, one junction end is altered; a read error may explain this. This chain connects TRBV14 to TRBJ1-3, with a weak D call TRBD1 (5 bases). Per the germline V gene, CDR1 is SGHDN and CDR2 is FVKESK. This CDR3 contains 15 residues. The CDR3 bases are TGTGCCAGGAGCCCGAAGGGGTCTTCGGGAAACACCATATATTTT. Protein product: CARSPKGSSGNTIYF.

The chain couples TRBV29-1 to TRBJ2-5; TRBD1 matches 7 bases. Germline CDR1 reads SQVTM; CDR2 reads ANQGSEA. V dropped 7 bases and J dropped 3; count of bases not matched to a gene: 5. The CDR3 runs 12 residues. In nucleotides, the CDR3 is TGCAGCGCCCAAGACAGGGAAGAGACCCAGTACTTC. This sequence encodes CSAQDREETQYF.

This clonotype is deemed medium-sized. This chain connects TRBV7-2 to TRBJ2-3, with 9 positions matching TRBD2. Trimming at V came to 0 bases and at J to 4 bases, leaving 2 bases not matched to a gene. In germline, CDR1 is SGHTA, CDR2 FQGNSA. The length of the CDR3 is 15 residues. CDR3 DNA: TGTGCCAGCAGCTTAGCTAGCGGGAGTTCAGATACGCAGTATTTT. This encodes CASSLASGSSDTQYF.

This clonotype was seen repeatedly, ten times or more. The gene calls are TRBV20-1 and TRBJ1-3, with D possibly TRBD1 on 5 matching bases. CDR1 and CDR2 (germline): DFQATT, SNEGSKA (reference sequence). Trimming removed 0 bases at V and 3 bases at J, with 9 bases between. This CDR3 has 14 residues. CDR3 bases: TGCAGTGCTAGAGACCCGCAGGGTGGAAACACCATATATTTT. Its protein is CSARDPQGGNTIYF.

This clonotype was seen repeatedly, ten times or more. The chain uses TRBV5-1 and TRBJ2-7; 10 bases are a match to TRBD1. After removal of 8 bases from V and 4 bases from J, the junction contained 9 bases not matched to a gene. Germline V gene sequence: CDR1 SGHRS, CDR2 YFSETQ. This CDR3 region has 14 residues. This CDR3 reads CASRAGTGVYEQYF. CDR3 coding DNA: TGCGCCAGTAGAGCTGGGACAGGGGTTTACGAGCAGTACTTC.

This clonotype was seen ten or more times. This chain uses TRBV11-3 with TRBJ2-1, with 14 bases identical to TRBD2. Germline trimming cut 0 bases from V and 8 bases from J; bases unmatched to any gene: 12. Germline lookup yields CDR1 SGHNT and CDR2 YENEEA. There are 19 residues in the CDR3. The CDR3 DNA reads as TGTGCCAGCAGCTTAGATTCAGAGACTAGCGGGAGGGCTTACTATGAGCAGTTCTTC. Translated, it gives CASSLDSETSGRAYYEQFF. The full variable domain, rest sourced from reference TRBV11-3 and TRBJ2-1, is EAGVVQSPRYKIIEKKQPVAFWCNPISGHNTLYWYLQNLGQGPELLIRYENEEAVDDSQLPKDRFSAERLKGVDSTLKIQPAELGDSAVYLCASSLDSETSGRAYYEQFFGPGTRLTVL.

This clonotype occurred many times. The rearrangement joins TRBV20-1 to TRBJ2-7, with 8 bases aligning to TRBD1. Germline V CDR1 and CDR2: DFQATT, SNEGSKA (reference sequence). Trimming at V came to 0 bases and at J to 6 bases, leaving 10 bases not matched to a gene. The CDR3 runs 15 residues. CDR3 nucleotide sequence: TGCAGTGCTAGAGATCAACGGACAGGGAGAGGCGAGCAGTACTTC. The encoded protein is CSARDQRTGRGEQYF.

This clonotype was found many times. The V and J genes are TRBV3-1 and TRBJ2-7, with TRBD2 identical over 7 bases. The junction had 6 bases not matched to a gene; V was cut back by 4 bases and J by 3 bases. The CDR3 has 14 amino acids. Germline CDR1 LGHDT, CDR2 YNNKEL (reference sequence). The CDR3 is CASSLQRGNYEQYF. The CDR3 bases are TGTGCCAGCAGCCTCCAGCGGGGAAACTACGAGCAGTACTTC.

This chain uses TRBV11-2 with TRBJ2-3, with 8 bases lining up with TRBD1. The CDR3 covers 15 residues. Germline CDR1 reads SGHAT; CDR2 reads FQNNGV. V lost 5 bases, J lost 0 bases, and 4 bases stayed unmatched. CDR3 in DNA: TGTGCCAGCAGCGCAGGGGGCGGGAGCACAGATACGCAGTATTTT. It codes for CASSAGGGSTDTQYF.

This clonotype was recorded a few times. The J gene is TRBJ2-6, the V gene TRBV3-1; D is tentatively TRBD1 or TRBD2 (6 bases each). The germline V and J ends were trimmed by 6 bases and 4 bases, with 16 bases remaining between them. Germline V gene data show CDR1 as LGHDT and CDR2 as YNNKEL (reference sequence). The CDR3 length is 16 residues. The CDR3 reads CASRRGARTGANVLTF. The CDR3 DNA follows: TGTGCCAGCAGGAGGGGGGCGCGGACCGGGGCCAACGTCCTGACTTTC.

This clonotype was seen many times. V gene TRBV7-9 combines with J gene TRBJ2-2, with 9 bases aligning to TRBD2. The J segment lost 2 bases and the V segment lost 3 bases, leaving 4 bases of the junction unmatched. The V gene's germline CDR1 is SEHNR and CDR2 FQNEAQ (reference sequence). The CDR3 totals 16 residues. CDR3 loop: CASSLGGGANTGELFF. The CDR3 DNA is TGTGCCAGCAGCTTGGGCGGGGGGGCCAACACCGGGGAGCTGTTTTTT.

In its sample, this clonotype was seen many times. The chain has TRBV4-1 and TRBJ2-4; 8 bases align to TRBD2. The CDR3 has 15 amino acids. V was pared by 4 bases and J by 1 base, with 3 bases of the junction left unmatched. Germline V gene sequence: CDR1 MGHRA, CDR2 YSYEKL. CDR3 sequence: CASSLAGLAKNIQYF. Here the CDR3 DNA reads TGCGCCAGCAGCCTAGCGGGGTTGGCCAAAAACATTCAGTACTTC.

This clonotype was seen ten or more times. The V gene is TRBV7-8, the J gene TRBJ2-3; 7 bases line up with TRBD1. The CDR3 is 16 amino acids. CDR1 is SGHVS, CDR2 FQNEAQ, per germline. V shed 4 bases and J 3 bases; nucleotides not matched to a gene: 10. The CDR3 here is CASSSPRSGGTDTQYF. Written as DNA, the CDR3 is TGTGCCAGCAGCTCTCCTCGGTCAGGGGGTACAGATACGCAGTATTTT. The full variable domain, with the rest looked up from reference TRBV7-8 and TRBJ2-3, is GAGVSQSPRYKVAKRGQDVALRCDPISGHVSLFWYQQALGQGPEFLTYFQNEAQLDKSGLPSDRFFAERPEGSVSTLKIQRTQQEDSAVYLCASSSPRSGGTDTQYFGPGTRLTVL.

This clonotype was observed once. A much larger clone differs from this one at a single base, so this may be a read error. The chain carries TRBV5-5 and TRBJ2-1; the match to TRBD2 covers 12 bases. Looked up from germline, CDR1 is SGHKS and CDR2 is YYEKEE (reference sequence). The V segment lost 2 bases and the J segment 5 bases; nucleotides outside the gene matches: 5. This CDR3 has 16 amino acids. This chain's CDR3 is CASSFTWTSGDNEQFF. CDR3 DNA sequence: TGTGCCAGCAGCTTCACCTGGACTAGCGGGGACAATGAGCAGTTCTTC.